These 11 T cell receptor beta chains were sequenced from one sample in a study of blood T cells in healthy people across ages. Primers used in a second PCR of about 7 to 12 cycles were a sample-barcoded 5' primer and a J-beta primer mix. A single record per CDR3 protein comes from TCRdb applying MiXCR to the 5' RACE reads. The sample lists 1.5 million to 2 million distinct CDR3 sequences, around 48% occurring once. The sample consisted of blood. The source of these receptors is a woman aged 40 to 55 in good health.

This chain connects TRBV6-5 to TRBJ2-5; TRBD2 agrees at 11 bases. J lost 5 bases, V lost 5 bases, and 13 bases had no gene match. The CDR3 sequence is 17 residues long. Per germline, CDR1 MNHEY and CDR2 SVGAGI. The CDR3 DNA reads TGTGCCAGCAGTCCTCGAAGGACTAGCGGGCCCGGGGAGACCCAGTACTTC. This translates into CASSPRRTSGPGETQYF.

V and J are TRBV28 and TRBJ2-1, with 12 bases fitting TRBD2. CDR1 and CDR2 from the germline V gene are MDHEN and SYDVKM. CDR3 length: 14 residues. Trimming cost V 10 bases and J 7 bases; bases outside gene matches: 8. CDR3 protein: CATTRTSGVNEQFF. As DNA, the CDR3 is TGTGCCACCACCCGGACTAGCGGGGTTAATGAGCAGTTCTTC.

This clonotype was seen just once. The CDR3 DNA reads TGTGCCAGCAGTGCGAAGGGGGATGCGCAGTATTTT. Protein: CASSAKGDAQYF. V usage is TRBV12-3 or TRBV12-4 and J usage is TRBJ2-3; D might be TRBD1 (6 bases). CDR3 length: 12 residues. The V and J ends lost 5 bases and 10 bases respectively, with 13 bases between them.

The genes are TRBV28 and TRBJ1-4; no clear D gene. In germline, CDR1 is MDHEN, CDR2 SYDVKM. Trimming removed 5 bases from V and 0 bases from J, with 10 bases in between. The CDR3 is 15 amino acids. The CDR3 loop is CASSPVSSTNEKLFF. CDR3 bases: TGTGCCAGCAGTCCCGTTTCGTCAACTAATGAAAAACTGTTTTTT.

CDR3 protein: CARVTGGARQYF. The CDR3 DNA follows: TGTGCCAGAGTGACAGGGGGCGCGCGTCAGTACTTC. The chain is built from TRBV28 and TRBJ2-4, with 10 bases aligning to TRBD1. V lost 9 bases to trimming and J lost 12 bases; unmatched junction nucleotides: 8. Germline loops: CDR1 MDHEN, CDR2 SYDVKM. The CDR3 covers 12 residues.

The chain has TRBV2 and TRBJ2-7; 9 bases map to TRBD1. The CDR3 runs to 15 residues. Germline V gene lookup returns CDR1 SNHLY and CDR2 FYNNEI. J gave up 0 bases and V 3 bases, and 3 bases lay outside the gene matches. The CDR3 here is CASSDTTGGSYEQYF. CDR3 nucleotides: TGTGCCAGCAGTGATACGACAGGGGGCTCCTACGAGCAGTACTTC.

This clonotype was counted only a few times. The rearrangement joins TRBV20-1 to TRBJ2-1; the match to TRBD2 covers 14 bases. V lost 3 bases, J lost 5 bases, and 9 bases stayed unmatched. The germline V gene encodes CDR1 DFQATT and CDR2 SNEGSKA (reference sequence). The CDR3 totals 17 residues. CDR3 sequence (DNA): TGCAGTGCTAGTAGACTAGCGGGGGGGCTAAAGAACAATGAGCAGTTCTTC. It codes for CSASRLAGGLKNNEQFF.

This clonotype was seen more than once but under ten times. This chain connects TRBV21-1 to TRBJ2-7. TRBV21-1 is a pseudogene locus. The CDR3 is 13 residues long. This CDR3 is CASSIPSSYEQYF. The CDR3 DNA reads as TGTGCCAGCAGCATCCCAAGCTCCTACGAGCAGTACTTC.

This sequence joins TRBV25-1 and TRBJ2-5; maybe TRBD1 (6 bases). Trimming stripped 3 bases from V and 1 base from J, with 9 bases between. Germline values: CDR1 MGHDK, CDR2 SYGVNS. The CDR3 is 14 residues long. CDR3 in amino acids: CASSDPGVQETQYF. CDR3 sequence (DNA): TGTGCCAGCAGTGACCCAGGGGTCCAAGAGACCCAGTACTTC.

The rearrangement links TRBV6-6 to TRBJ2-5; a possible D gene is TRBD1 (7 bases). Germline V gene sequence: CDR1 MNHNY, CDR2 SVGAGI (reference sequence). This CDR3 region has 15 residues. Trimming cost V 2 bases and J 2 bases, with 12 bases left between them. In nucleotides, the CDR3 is TGTGCCAGCAGTTACCCCCAGGGGGGACAAGAGACCCAGTACTTC. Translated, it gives CASSYPQGGQETQYF.

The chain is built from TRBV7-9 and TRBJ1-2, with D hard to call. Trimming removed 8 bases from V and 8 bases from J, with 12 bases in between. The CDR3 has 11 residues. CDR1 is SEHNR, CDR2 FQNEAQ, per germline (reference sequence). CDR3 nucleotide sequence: TGTGCCAGCGTGGGGTTTTACGGCTACACCTTC. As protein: CASVGFYGYTF. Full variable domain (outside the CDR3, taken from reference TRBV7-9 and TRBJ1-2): DTGVSQNPRHKITKRGQNVTFRCDPISEHNRLYWYRQTLGQGPEFLTYFQNEAQLEKSRLLSDRFSAERPKGSFSTLEIQRTEQGDSAMYLCASVGFYGYTFGSGTRLTVV.